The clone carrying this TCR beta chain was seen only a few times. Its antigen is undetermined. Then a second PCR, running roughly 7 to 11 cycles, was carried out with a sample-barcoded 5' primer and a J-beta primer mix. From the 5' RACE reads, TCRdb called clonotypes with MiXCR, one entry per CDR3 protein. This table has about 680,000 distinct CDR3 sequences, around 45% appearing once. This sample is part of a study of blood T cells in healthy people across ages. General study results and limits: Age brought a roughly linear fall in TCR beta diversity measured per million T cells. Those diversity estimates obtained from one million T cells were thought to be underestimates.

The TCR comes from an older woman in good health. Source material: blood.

The CDR3 DNA is TGCAGCGTTGCCGGCGGGAGAAGATCCTACGAGCAGTACTTC. Amino acid sequence: CSVAGGRRSYEQYF. V is TRBV29-1 and J is TRBJ2-7, with 7 bases that match TRBD2. The V segment lost 4 bases and the J segment 1 base; nucleotides outside the gene matches: 7. The CDR3 covers 14 residues. The germline CDR1 and CDR2 sequences are SQVTM and ANQGSEA.